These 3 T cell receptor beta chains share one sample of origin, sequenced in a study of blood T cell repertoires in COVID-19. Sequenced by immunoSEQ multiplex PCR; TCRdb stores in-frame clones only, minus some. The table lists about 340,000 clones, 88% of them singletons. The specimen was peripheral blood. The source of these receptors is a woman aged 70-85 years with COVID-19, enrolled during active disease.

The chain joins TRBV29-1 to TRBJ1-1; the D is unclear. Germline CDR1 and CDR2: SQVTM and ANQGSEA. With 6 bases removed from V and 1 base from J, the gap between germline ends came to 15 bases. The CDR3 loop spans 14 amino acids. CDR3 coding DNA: TGCAGCGTCCGCCTCGACCCAGGGAACACTGAAGCTTTCTTT. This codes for CSVRLDPGNTEAFF.

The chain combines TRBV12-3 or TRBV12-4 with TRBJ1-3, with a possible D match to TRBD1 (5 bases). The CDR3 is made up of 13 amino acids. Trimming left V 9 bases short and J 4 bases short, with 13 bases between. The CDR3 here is CARSSRGGNTIYF. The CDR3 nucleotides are TGTGCCAGGTCCTCCCGGGGGGGAAACACCATATATTTT.

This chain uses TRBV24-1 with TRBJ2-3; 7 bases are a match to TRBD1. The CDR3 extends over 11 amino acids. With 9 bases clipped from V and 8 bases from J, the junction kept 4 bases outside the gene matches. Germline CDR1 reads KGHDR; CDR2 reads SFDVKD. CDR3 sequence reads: CATSRDSTQYF. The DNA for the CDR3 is TGTGCCACCTCCAGGGACAGTACGCAGTATTTT.